The clone carrying this TCR beta chain was seen ten or more times. These data originate in a study of T cell repertoires in cytomegalovirus infection. One entry per CDR3 protein, called by TCRdb with MiXCR from the reads. The data contain around 320,000 distinct CDR3 sequences, around 9.5% of them seen just once; the ten biggest clones take up around 4%. This CDR3 is 16 amino acids long. The V end was cut by 4 bases, the J end by 1 base, with 16 bases between. CDR1 is SGHDN and CDR2 is FVKESK in the germline V gene. Material for sequencing was PBMCs. The source is a human donor in good health (CMV status not recorded). Some clones in this sample may be carry-over from other donors' samples. The genes are TRBV14 and TRBJ1-1; D is uncertain. CDR3 sequence reads: CASSRDPGIQNTEAFF. The CDR3 region has the DNA TGTGCCAGCAGCCGTGACCCGGGGATCCAGAACACTGAAGCTTTCTTT.